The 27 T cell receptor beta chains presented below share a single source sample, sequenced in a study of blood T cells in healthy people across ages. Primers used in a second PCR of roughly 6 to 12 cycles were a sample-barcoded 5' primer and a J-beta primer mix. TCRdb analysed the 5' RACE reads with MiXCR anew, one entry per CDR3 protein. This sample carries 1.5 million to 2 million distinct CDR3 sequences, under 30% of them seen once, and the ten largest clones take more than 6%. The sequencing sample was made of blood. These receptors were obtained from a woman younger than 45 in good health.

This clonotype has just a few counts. The CDR3 DNA sequence: TGTGCCAGCAGTTACGATCGGGGAGGGAGTAATTCACCCCTCCACTTT. It is translated as CASSYDRGGSNSPLHF. The chain recombines TRBV6-6 with TRBJ1-6, with D unresolved. This CDR3 spans 16 amino acids. Trimming took 2 bases from V and 6 from J, leaving 14 bases between them. Germline V CDR1 and CDR2: MNHNY, SVGAGI (reference sequence).

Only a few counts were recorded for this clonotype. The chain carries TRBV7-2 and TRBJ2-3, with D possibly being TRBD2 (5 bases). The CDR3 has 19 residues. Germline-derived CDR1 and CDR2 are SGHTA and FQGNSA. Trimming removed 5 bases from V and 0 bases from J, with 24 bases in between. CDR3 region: CASSLTQLIRTGSTDTQYF. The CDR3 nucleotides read TGTGCCAGCAGCCTTACCCAACTTATTAGGACGGGGAGCACAGATACGCAGTATTTT.

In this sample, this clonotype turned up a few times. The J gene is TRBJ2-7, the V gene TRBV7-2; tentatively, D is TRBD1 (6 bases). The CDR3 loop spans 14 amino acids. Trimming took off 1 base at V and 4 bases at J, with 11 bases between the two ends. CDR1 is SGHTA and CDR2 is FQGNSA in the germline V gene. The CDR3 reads CASSLGTDQYEQYF. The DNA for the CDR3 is TGTGCCAGCAGCTTAGGGACAGATCAATACGAGCAGTACTTC.

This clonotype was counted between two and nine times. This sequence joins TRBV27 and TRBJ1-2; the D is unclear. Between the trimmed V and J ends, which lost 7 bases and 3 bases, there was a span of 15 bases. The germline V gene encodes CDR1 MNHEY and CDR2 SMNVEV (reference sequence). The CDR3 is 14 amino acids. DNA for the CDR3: TGTGCCAGCAAAATTATGGAGGGCTACTATGGCTACACCTTC. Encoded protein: CASKIMEGYYGYTF.

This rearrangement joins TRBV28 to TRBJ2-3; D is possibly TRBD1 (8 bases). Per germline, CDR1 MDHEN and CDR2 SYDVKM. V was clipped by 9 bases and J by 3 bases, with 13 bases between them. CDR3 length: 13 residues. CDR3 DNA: TGTGCCAGAATACAGGGGGGGACAGATACGCAGTATTTT. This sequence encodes CARIQGGTDTQYF.

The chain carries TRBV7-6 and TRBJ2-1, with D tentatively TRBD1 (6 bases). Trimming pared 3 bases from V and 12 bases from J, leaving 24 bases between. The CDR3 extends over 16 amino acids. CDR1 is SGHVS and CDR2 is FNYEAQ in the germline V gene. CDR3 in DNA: TGTGCCAGCAGCTTTCAATCCGGGACAAGGCCGTCTGGGCAGTTCTTC. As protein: CASSFQSGTRPSGQFF.

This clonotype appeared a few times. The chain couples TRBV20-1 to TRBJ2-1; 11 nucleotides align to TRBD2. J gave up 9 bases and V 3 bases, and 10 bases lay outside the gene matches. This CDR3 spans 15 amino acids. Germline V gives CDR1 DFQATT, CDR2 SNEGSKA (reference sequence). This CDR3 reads CSASTQLAGASEQFF. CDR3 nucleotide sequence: TGCAGTGCTAGCACCCAACTAGCGGGAGCTAGTGAGCAGTTCTTC.

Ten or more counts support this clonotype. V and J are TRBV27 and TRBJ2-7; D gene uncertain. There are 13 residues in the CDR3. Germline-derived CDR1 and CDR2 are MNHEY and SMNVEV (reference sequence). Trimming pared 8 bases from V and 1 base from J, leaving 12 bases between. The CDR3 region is CASSYLESYEQYF. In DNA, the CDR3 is TGTGCCAGCTCCTACTTAGAATCCTACGAGCAGTACTTC.

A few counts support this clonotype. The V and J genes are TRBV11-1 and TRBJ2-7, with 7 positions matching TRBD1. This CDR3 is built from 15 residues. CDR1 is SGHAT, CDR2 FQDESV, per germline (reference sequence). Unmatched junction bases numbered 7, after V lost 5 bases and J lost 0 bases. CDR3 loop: CASSPGTAGSYEQYF. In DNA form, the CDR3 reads TGTGCCAGCAGCCCGGGGACAGCCGGCTCCTACGAGCAGTACTTC.

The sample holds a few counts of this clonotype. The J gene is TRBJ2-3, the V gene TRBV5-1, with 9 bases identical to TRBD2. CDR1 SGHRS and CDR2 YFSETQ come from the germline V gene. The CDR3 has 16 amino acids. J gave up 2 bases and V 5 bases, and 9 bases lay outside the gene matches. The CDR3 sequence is CASRGGASGTTDTQYF. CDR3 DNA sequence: TGCGCCAGCAGGGGAGGGGCTAGCGGGACCACAGATACGCAGTATTTT.

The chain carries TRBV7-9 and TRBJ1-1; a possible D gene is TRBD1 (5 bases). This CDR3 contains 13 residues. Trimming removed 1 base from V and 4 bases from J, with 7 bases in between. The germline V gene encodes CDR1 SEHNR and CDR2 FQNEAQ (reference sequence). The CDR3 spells CASSLGTSTEAFF. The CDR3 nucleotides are TGTGCCAGCAGCTTAGGGACAAGCACTGAAGCTTTCTTT.

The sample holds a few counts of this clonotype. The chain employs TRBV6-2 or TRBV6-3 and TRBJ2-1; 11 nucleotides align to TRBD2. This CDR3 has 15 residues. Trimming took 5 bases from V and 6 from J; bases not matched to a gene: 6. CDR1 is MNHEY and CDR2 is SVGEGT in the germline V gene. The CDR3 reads CASSILAGAPNEQFF. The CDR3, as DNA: TGTGCCAGCAGTATACTAGCGGGGGCCCCCAATGAGCAGTTCTTC.

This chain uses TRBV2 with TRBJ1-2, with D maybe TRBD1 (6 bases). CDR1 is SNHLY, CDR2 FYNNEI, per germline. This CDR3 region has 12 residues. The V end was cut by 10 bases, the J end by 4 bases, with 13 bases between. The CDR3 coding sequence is TGTGCCATCTCCGGGACAACCTATGGCTACACCTTC. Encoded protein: CAISGTTYGYTF.

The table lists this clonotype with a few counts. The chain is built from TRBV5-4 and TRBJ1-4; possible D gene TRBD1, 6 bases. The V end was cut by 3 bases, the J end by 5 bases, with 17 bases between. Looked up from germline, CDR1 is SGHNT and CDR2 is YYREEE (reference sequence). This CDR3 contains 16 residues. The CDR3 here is CASSSRTGTINEKLFF. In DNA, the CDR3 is TGTGCCAGCAGCTCACGAACAGGGACAATCAATGAAAAACTGTTTTTT.

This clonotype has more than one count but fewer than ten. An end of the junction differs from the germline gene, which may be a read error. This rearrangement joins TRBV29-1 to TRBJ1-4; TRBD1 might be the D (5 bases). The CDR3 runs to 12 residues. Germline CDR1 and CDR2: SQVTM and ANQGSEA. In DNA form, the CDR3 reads TGCAGCGCCTGGACATCAAATGGAAAACTGTTTTTT. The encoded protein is CSAWTSNGKLFF.

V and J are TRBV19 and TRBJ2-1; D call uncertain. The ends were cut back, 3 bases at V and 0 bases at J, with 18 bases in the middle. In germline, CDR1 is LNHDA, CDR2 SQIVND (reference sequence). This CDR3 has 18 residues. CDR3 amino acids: CASSMASPSPSSYNEQFF. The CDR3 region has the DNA TGTGCCAGTAGTATGGCTTCCCCGAGCCCTAGCTCCTACAATGAGCAGTTCTTC.

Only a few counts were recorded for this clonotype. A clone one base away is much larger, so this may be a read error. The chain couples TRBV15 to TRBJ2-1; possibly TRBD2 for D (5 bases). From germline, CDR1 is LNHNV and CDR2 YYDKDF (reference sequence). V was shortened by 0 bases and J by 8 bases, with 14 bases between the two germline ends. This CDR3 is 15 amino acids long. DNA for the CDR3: TGTGCCACCAGCAGAGATCGGAGGATTCGAGATGAGCAGTTCTTC. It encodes CATSRDRRIRDEQFF.

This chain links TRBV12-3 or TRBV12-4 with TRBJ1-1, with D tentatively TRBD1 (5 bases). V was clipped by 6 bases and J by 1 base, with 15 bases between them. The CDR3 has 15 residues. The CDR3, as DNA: TGTGCCAGCAGCTCCTCCGGGACGGAGAACACTGAAGCTTTCTTT. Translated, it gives CASSSSGTENTEAFF.

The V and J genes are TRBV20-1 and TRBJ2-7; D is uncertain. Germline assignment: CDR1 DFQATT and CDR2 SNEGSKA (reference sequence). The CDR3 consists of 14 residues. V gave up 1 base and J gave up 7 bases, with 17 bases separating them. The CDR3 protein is CSARAPTGYNEQYF. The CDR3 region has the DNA TGCAGTGCTAGAGCCCCGACTGGGTACAATGAGCAGTACTTC.

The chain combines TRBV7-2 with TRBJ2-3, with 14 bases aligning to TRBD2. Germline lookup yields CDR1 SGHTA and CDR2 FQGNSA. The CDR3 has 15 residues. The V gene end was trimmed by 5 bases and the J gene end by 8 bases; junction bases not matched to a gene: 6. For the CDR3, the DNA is TGTGCCAGCAGCCGACTAGCGGGAGGGGGAGGTACGCAGTATTTT. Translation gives CASSRLAGGGGTQYF.

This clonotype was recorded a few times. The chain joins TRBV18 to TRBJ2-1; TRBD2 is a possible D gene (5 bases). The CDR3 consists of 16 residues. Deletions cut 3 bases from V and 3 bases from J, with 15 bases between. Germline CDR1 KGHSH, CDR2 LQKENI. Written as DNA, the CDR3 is TGTGCCAGCTCACCTACGATGACTACCAGCTACAATGAGCAGTTCTTC. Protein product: CASSPTMTTSYNEQFF.

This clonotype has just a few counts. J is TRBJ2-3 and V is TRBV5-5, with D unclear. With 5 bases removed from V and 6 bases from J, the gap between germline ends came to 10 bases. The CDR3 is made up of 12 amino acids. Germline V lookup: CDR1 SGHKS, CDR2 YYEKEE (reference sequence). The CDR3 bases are TGTGCCAGCAGACTCGCGCATGATACGCAGTATTTT. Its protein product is CASRLAHDTQYF.

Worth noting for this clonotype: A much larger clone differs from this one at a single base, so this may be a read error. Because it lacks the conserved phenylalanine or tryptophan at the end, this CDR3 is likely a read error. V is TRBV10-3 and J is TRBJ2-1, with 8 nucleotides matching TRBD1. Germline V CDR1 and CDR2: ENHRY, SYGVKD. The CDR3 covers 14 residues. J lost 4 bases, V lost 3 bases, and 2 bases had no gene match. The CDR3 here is CAISEGDRYNEQFC. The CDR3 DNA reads TGTGCCATCAGTGAAGGGGACAGGTACAATGAGCAGTTCTGC.

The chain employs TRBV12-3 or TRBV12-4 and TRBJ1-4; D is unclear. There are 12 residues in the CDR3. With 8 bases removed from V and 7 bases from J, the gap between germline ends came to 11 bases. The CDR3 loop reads CASGEVAEKLFF. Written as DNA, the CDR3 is TGTGCCAGCGGGGAGGTAGCTGAAAAACTGTTTTTT.

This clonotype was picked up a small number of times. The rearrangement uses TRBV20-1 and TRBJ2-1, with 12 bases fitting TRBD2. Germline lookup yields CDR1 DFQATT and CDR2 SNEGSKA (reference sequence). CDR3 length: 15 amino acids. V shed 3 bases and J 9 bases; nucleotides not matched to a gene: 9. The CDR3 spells CSARGTSGGRGEQFF. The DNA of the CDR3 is TGCAGTGCTAGGGGAACTAGCGGGGGGCGGGGTGAGCAGTTCTTC.

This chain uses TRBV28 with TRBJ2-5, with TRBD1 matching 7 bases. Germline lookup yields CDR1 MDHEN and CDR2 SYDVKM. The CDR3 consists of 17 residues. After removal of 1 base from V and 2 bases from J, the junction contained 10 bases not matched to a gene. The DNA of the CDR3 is TGTGCCAGCAGTTTATTGGGGGACAGCTCCCTACAAGAGACCCAGTACTTC. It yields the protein CASSLLGDSSLQETQYF.

CDR3 region: CASSVPGNTQYF. The CDR3 region has the DNA TGCGCCAGCAGCGTCCCGGGCAATACGCAGTATTTT. This chain joins TRBV5-1 and TRBJ2-3; D not certain. CDR1 is SGHRS, CDR2 YFSETQ, per germline. The CDR3 is 12 amino acids. Between the trimmed V and J ends, which lost 4 bases and 7 bases, there was a span of 10 bases.